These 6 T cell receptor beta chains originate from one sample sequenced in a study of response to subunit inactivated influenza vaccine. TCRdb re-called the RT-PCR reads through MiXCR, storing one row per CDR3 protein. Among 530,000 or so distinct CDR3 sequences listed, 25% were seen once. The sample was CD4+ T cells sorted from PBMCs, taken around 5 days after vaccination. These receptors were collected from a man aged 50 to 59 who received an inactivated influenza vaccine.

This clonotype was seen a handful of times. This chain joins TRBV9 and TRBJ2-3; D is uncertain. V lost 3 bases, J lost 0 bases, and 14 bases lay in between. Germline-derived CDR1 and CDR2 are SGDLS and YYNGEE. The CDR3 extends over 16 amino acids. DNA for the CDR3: TGTGCCAGCAGCGCCGGCAACGCCCGAAGCACAGATACGCAGTATTTT. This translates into CASSAGNARSTDTQYF. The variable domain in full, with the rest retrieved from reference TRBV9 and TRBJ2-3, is DSGVTQTPKHLITATGQRVTLRCSPRSGDLSVYWYQQSLDQGLQFLIQYYNGEERAKGNILERFSAQQFPDLHSELNLSSLELGDSALYFCASSAGNARSTDTQYFGPGTRLTVL.

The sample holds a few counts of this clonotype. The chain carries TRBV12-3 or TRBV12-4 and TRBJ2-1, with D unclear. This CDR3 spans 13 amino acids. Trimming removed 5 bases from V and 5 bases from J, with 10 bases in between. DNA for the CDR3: TGTGCCAGCAGTGTTGGGCTAGACAATGAGCAGTTCTTC. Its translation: CASSVGLDNEQFF.

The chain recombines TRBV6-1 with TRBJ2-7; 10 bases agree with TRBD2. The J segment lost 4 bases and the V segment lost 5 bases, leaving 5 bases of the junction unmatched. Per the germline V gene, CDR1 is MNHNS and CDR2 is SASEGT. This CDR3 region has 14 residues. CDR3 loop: CASSNSGRTYEQYF. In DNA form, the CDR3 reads TGTGCCAGCAGTAATAGCGGGAGGACGTACGAGCAGTACTTC.

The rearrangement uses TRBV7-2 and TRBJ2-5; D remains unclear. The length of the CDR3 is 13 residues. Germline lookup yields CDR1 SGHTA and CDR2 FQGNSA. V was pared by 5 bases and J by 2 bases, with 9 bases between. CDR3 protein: CASSPTWQETQYF. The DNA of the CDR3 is TGTGCCAGCAGCCCCACATGGCAAGAGACCCAGTACTTC.

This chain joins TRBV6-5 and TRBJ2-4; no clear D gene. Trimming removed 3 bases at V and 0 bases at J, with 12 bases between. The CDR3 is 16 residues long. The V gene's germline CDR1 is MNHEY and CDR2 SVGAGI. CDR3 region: CASSYRWALAKNIQYF. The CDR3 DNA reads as TGTGCCAGCAGTTATAGGTGGGCTCTAGCCAAAAACATTCAGTACTTC.

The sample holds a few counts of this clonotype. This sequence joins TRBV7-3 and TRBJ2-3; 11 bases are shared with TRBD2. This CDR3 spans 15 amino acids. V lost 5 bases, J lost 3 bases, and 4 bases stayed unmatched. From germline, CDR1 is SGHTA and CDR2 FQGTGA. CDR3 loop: CASSRGTSGTDTQYF. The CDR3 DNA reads TGTGCCAGCAGCCGCGGGACTAGCGGTACAGATACGCAGTATTTT. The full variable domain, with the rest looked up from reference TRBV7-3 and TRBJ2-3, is GAGVSQTPSNKVTEKGKYVELRCDPISGHTALYWYRQSLGQGPEFLIYFQGTGAADDSGLPNDRFFAVRPEGSVSTLKIQRTERGDSAVYLCASSRGTSGTDTQYFGPGTRLTVL.